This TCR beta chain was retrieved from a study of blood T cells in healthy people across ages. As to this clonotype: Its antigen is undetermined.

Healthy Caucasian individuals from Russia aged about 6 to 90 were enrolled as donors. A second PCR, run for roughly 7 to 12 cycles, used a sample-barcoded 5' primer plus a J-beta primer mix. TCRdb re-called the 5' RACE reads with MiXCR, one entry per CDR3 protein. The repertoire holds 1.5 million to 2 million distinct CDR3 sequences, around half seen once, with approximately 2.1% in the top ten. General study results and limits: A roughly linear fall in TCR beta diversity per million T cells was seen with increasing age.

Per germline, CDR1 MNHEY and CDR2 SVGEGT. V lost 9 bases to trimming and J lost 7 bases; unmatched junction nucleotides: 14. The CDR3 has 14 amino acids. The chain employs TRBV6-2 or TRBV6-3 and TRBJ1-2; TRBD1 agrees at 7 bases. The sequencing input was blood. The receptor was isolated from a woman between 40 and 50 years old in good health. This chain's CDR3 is CASQQAGGRAGYTF. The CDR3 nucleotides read TGTGCCAGTCAACAGGCAGGGGGTAGGGCTGGCTACACCTTC.